This is a list of T cell receptor beta chains from one sample in a study of blood T cell repertoires in COVID-19. TCRdb keeps only in-frame clones here, not all; method: immunoSEQ multiplex PCR. Of some 150,000 clones listed, roughly nine tenths are singletons. Specimen: peripheral blood. The receptor set was obtained from a human donor in a cohort sampled during active COVID-19. Each CDR3 is given with its conserved first and last residue. A D gene is named only where the DNA matches it firmly. Part of the rows lack a size; the others show once, few, many or a class for expanded clones.

v_gene	j_gene	d_gene	abundance	CDR3nt	CDR3aa
TRBV7-2	TRBJ2-6	TRBD1	NA	TGTGCCAGCAGAACACAGGGGCCTTACTCTGGGGCCAACGTCCTGACTTTC	CASRTQGPYSGANVLTF
TRBV18	TRBJ2-7	NA	once	TGTGCCAGCTCACCAAGGGCGGGACCCTACGAGCAGTACTTC	CASSPRAGPYEQYF
TRBV13	TRBJ2-5	NA	NA	TGTGCCAGCACTCGGGGGCAAGAGACCCAGTACTTC	CASTRGQETQYF
TRBV5-1	TRBJ1-5	NA	NA	TGCGCCAGCAGCCCCGGACAGACTAGCAATCAGCCCCAGCATTTT	CASSPGQTSNQPQHF
TRBV27	TRBJ2-7	TRBD1	NA	TGTGCCAGCAGTTTACGGACAGGCTCCTACGAGCAGTACTTC	CASSLRTGSYEQYF
TRBV7-2	TRBJ1-2	TRBD1	NA	TGTGCCAGCAGCCAAAGAGGGACAGACTATGGCTACACCTTC	CASSQRGTDYGYTF
TRBV19	TRBJ2-4	TRBD2	NA	TGTGCCAGTAGTCCGGGACTAGCGGACGCCAAAAACATTCAGTACTTC	CASSPGLADAKNIQYF
TRBV4-1	TRBJ2-3	NA	NA	TGCGCCAGCAGCCAAGAGGGGGGGCCCTCCACAGATACGCAGTATTTT	CASSQEGGPSTDTQYF
TRBV6-2/TRBV6-3	TRBJ2-6	NA	NA	TGTGCCAGCAGTTATTCGGGGGGGGCCAACGTCCTGACTTTC	CASSYSGGANVLTF
TRBV7-7	TRBJ2-2	TRBD1	once	TGTGCCAGCAGCCCGGGGACAGGGAACACCGGGGAGCTGTTTTTT	CASSPGTGNTGELFF
TRBV9	TRBJ1-3	NA	NA	TGTGCCAGCAGCGTAGACCTGGCGGGATGGTCTGGAAACACCATATATTTT	CASSVDLAGWSGNTIYF
TRBV6-5	TRBJ1-5	NA	NA	TGTGCAACCAAGGGGTCCAATCAGCCCCAGCATTTT	CATKGSNQPQHF
TRBV5-8	TRBJ1-5	TRBD1	NA	TGTGCCAGCAGCTTGGAGGGGGCGGGCAATCAGCCCCAGCATTTT	CASSLEGAGNQPQHF
TRBV3-1/TRBV3-2	TRBJ1-2	NA	NA	TGTGCCAGCAGCCACCTCCCGGGAAGCTATGGCTACACCTTC	CASSHLPGSYGYTF
TRBV5-1	TRBJ1-2	TRBD1	few	TGCGCCAGCAGCATGACAGGGGACTATGGCTACACCTTC	CASSMTGDYGYTF
TRBV6-4	TRBJ2-3	TRBD1	NA	TGTGCCAGCAGCAGGACAGGGGGCACAGATACGCAGTATTTT	CASSRTGGTDTQYF
TRBV12-3/TRBV12-4	TRBJ1-2	NA	NA	TGTGCCAGCAGTTTGTCGGACAGTTGGGGCTACACCTTC	CASSLSDSWGYTF
TRBV5-8	TRBJ2-5	TRBD2	NA	TGTGCCAGCAGCTCGGGGGGGACTCCTCGAGAGACCCAGTACTTC	CASSSGGTPRETQYF
TRBV29-1	TRBJ1-3	NA	NA	TGCAGCGTTGCTCTATCGAGGGGGATCTCGGGAAACACCATATATTTT	CSVALSRGISGNTIYF
TRBV10-3	TRBJ2-6	TRBD1	NA	TGTGCCATCAGTGAGTACCGACAGGGGACCTACTCTGGGGCCAACGTCCTGACTTTC	CAISEYRQGTYSGANVLTF
TRBV29-1	TRBJ1-1	NA	NA	TGCAGCGTTGATGGTCCAGTCATGAACACTGAAGCTTTCTTT	CSVDGPVMNTEAFF
TRBV2	TRBJ2-7	NA	few	TGTGCCAGCAGGGGGGCAGCCTACGAGCAGTACTTC	CASRGAAYEQYF
TRBV5-1	TRBJ1-6	TRBD1	NA	TGCGCCAGCAGCGGCGGGGACAGACAACCAAATTCACCCCTCCACTTT	CASSGGDRQPNSPLHF
TRBV7-6	TRBJ1-1	TRBD1	NA	TGTGCCAGCAGCTTAGGACCCGGGACAGGGGCGAAGAACACTGAAGCTTTCTTT	CASSLGPGTGAKNTEAFF
TRBV7-9	TRBJ2-3	TRBD2	once	TGTGCCAGCAGCCCCCGGACTAGCGGGGGCGATACGCAGTATTTT	CASSPRTSGGDTQYF
TRBV6-1	TRBJ2-5	TRBD2	NA	TGTGCCAGCAGTGCGACTAGCGGGGGCCCTCTAGAGACCCAGTACTTC	CASSATSGGPLETQYF
TRBV7-2	TRBJ1-2	NA	NA	TGTGCCAGCAGTCCGACAACCTTCTACACCTTC	CASSPTTFYTF
TRBV15	TRBJ1-2	TRBD1	few	TGTGCCACCAGCAGTGGGGACAGGGGTGGCTACACCTTC	CATSSGDRGGYTF
TRBV6-5	TRBJ2-3	NA	NA	TGTGCCAGCACCAACTGGGGGCGCGGCACAGATACGCAGTATTTT	CASTNWGRGTDTQYF
TRBV6-6	TRBJ1-2	NA	NA	TGTGCCAGCGCCTCGACAGGAGACTATGGCTACACCTTC	CASASTGDYGYTF
TRBV7-2	TRBJ2-3	TRBD2	NA	TGTGCCAGCAGCTTAGAGGCTAGCGGTAGGGGTACGCAGTATTTT	CASSLEASGRGTQYF
TRBV5-1	TRBJ1-2	TRBD1	NA	TGCGCCAGCAGCGCCGGGACAGGGAATTATGGCTACACCTTC	CASSAGTGNYGYTF
TRBV3-1/TRBV3-2	TRBJ1-2	TRBD1	once	TGTGCCAGCAGCCAAGATAGATTCGCGGGACAGAGAAGCTATGGCTACACCTTC	CASSQDRFAGQRSYGYTF
TRBV7-2	TRBJ2-1	TRBD2	NA	TGTGCCAGCAGCTTTAGCGGGTGGGACAATGAGCAGTTCTTC	CASSFSGWDNEQFF
TRBV5-4	TRBJ1-3	TRBD1	once	TGTGCCAGCAGCTTGGACAGGGGCTCTGGAAACACCATATATTTT	CASSLDRGSGNTIYF
TRBV18	TRBJ2-5	NA	NA	TGTGCCAGCTCACCGGCAGGTTCAGAGACCCAGTACTTC	CASSPAGSETQYF
TRBV5-1	TRBJ2-7	TRBD1	NA	TGCGCCAGCAGCTTAGGGGACAGCTTCTCCTACGAGCAGTACTTC	CASSLGDSFSYEQYF
TRBV7-9	TRBJ2-7	NA	NA	TGTGCCAGCAGCTTAGGACACAGGGAGTACGAGCAGTACTTC	CASSLGHREYEQYF
TRBV27	TRBJ1-5	NA	NA	TGTGCCAGCAGTCCCCTCCCAGGGCGTTGGAATCAGCCCCAGCATTTT	CASSPLPGRWNQPQHF
TRBV7-3	TRBJ2-3	TRBD1	NA	TGTGCCAGCAGTCGGACAGGTTCTAGCACAGATACGCAGTATTTT	CASSRTGSSTDTQYF
TRBV5-1	TRBJ2-3	NA	NA	TGCGCCAGCAGCTTGGACAGGGAGGGGGATACGCAGTATTTT	CASSLDREGDTQYF
TRBV5-1	TRBJ2-5	NA	NA	TGCGCCAGCAGCTTGGAGAGCAGGAGGCAAGAGACCCAGTACTTC	CASSLESRRQETQYF
TRBV5-1	TRBJ1-2	NA	NA	TGCGCCAGCAGCTTGGGAGCTAACTATGGCTACACCTTC	CASSLGANYGYTF
TRBV5-1	TRBJ2-5	NA	NA	TGCGCCAGCAGCTTGGTGGGGGCTGGTAAAGAGACCCAGTACTTC	CASSLVGAGKETQYF
TRBV6-4	TRBJ2-3	NA	NA	TGTGCCAGCAGTGACCCCCAACAGGGTAAAGTTAACACAGATACGCAGTATTTT	CASSDPQQGKVNTDTQYF
TRBV7-3	TRBJ2-5	NA	NA	TGTGCCAGCAGCTTAATGGGCTCCCTGGGGCGGGAGACCCAGTACTTC	CASSLMGSLGRETQYF
TRBV4-1	TRBJ2-2	TRBD2	NA	TGCGCCAGCAGCCTTCGTTTAGCGGGGGGGCGTAACACCGGGGAGCTGTTTTTT	CASSLRLAGGRNTGELFF
TRBV10-3	TRBJ2-3	NA	NA	TGTGCCATCAGTGAAGGGGTTAGCACAGATACGCAGTATTTT	CAISEGVSTDTQYF